This note documents a single T cell receptor (beta chain) sequence. Its antigen is unidentified. The CDR3 has 18 residues. CDR1 and CDR2 from the germline V gene are LNHDA and SQIVND (reference sequence). Trimming stripped 5 bases from V and 0 bases from J, with 20 bases between. 200 to 250 ng DNA, tens of thousands of T cell genomes, went into each sorted-subset replicate PCR. TCRdb keeps only in-frame clones here, not all; method: immunoSEQ multiplex PCR. The sample consists of 2 million to 2.5 million clones, around 95% of them appearing once. The data stem from a study of shared clonotypes between healthy human individuals. General study points: Deeper or shallower sequencing was expected to change how clonotypes are shared among donors. Compared with clonotypes that all four donors shared, non-shared clonotypes had lower generation probabilities.

Input material: naive CD4+ T cells sorted from blood. Subset defined: CD45RA+ positively selected. The V and J genes are TRBV19 and TRBJ2-4; D not resolved. The TCR was taken from a man in his late teens or twenties in good health. The CDR3 loop is CASSFRTFVRLAKNIQYF. The CDR3 DNA reads as TGTGCCAGTAGTTTTCGGACCTTCGTCCGACTAGCCAAAAACATTCAGTACTTC.